This T cell receptor beta chain was documented in a study of regulatory T cells in long-lasting Graves disease. Study as a whole: Graves' cases, newly diagnosed, had used antithyroid drugs under 3 months.

Through Arm-PCR of CDR3 regions and iRepertoire HTBI primers, TCR beta libraries were built. TCRdb reanalysed the multiplex PCR reads using MiXCR and keeps one entry per CDR3 protein. The sample carries 200,000 to 300,000 distinct CDR3 sequences, just over 20% recorded once. Time point defined: newly diagnosed GD, antithyroid drugs for less than 3 months. After RNA was extracted from PBMCs, the TCR library was made from it. V lost 6 bases, J lost 7 bases, and 8 bases stayed unmatched. Germline lookup yields CDR1 MDHEN and CDR2 SYDVKM. The CDR3 covers 14 residues. The receptor was derived from a female donor with Graves disease. The starting material was peripheral blood mononuclear cells (PBMCs), obtained at new diagnosis, from a patient treated with antithyroid drugs. The chain carries TRBV28 and TRBJ2-1; 8 bases are shared with TRBD2. The CDR3 nucleotides read TGTGCCAGCAGGTCCGGGGGGGCGGTTAATGAGCAGTTCTTC. It yields the protein CASRSGGAVNEQFF.